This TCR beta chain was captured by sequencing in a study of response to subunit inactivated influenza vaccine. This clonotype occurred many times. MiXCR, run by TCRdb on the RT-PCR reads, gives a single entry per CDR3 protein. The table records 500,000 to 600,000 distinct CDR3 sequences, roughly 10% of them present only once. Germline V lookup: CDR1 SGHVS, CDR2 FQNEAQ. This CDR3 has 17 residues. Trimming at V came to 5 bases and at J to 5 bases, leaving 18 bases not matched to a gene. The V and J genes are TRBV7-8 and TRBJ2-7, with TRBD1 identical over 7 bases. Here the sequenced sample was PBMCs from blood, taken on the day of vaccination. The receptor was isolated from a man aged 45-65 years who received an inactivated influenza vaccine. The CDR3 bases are TGTGCCAGCAGCCTACTAAACCGGGACAGCAGGGTAAACGAGCAGTACTTC. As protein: CASSLLNRDSRVNEQYF.